This T cell receptor (beta chain) was sequenced in a study of cytomegalovirus exposure and HLA in healthy donors. Only one count was recorded for this clone. Germline V gene data show CDR1 as GTSNPN and CDR2 as SVGIG (reference sequence). The CDR3 is 14 residues long. Trimming pared 5 bases from V and 4 bases from J, leaving 15 bases between. TCRdb's table, derived via immunoSEQ multiplex PCR, lists solely in-frame clones and lacks some. The profile covers about 110,000 clones, with approximately 94% appearing a single time and roughly 0.7% taken by the ten largest. The V call is TRBV30, the J call TRBJ1-3, with D perhaps matching TRBD1 (5 bases). Material for sequencing was PBMCs. This receptor was taken from a woman aged 18-29 years in good health and CMV-seronegative. CDR3 sequence: CAWEGGAWGNTIYF. The CDR3 DNA reads as TGTGCCTGGGAAGGAGGGGCGTGGGGAAACACCATATATTTT.